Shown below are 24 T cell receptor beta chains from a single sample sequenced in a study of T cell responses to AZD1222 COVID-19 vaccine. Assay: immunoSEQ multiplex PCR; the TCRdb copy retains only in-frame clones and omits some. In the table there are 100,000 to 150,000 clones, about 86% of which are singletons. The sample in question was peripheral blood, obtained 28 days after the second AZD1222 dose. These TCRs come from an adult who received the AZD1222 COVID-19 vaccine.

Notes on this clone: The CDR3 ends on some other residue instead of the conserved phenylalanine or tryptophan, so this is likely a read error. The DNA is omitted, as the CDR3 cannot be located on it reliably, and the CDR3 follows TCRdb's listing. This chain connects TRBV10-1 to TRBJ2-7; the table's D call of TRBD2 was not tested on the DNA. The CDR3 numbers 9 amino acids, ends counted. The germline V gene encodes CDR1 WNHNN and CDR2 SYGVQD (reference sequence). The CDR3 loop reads CASRRGGSS.

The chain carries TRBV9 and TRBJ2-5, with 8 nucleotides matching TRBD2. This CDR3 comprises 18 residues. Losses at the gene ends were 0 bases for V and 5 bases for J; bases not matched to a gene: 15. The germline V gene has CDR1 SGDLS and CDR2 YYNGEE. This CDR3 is CASSVGSGIGDLGETQYF. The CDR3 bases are TGTGCCAGCAGCGTAGGTAGCGGGATTGGGGACTTAGGGGAGACCCAGTACTTC.

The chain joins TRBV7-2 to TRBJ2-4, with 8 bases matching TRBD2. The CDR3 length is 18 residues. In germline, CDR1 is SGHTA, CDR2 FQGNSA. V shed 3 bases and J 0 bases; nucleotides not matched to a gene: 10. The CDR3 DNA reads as TGTGCCAGCAGCTTTAGACCGCCCGGGGGGGAAGCCAAAAACATTCAGTACTTC. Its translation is CASSFRPPGGEAKNIQYF.

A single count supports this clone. CDR3 DNA sequence: TGTGCCAGCTCACCCCTAGCGGGAGGAACCTACAATGAGCAGTTCTTC. Translating it yields CASSPLAGGTYNEQFF. The chain links TRBV18 to TRBJ2-1; 11 positions agree with TRBD2. V trimming: 3 bases; J trimming: 2 bases; junction bases outside the gene matches: 3. The CDR3 totals 16 residues. The germline CDR1 and CDR2 sequences are KGHSH and LQKENI.

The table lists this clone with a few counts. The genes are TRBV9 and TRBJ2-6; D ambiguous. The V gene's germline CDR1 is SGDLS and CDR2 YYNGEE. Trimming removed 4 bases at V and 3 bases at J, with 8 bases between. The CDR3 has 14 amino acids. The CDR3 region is CASSPLSGANVLTF. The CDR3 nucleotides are TGTGCCAGCAGCCCACTAAGTGGGGCCAACGTCCTGACTTTC.

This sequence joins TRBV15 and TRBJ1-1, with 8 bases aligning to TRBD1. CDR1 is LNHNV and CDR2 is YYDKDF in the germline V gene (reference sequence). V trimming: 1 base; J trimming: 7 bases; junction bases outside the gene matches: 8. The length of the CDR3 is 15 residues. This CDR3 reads CATSRGQRQGNEAFF. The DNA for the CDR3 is TGTGCCACCAGCAGAGGACAAAGACAGGGGAATGAAGCTTTCTTT.

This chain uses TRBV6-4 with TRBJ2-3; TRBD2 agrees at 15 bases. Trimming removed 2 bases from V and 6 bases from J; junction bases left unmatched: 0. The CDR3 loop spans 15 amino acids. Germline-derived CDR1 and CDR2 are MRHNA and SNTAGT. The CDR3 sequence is CASSDGLAGGDTQYF. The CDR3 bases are TGTGCCAGCAGTGACGGACTAGCGGGAGGGGATACGCAGTATTTT.

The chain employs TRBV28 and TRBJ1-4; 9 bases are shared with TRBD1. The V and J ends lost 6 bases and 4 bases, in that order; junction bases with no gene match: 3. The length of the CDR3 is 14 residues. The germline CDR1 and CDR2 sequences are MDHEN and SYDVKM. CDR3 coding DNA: TGTGCCAGCAGGGAGACAGGGGGTAATGAAAAACTGTTTTTT. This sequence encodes CASRETGGNEKLFF.

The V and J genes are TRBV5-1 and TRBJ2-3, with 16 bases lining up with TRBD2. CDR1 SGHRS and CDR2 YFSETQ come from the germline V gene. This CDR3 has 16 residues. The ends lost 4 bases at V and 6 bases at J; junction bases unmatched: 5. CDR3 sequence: CASSTGLAGGLDTQYF. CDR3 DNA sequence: TGCGCCAGCAGCACGGGACTAGCGGGGGGGCTGGATACGCAGTATTTT.

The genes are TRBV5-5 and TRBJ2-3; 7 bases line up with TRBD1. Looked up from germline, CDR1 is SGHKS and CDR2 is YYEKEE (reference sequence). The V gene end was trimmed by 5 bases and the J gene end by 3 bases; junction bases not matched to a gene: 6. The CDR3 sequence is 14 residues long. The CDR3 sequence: CASRAGTATDTQYF. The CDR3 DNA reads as TGTGCCAGCAGAGCCGGGACAGCGACAGATACGCAGTATTTT. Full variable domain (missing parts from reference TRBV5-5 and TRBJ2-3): DAGVTQSPTHLIKTRGQQVTLRCSPISGHKSVSWYQQVLGQGPQFIFQYYEKEERGRGNFPDRFSARQFPNYSSELNVNALLLGDSALYLCASRAGTATDTQYFGPGTRLTVL.

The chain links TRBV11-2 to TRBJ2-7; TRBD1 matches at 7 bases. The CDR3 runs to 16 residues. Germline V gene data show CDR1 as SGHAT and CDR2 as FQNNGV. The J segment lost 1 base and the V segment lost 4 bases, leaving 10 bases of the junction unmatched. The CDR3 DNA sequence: TGTGCCAGCAGCTCGCTAAGGGACAGAAGGTCCTACGAGCAGTACTTC. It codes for CASSSLRDRRSYEQYF.

The CDR3 region has the DNA TGCGCCAGCAGCACCGAACCGACAGGGCGAAACGAAAAACTGTTTTTT. Amino acid sequence: CASSTEPTGRNEKLFF. V gene TRBV4-1 combines with J gene TRBJ1-4, with 7 bases matching TRBD1. The CDR3 totals 16 residues. In germline, CDR1 is MGHRA, CDR2 YSYEKL. Trimming took 5 bases from V and 8 from J; bases not matched to a gene: 14.

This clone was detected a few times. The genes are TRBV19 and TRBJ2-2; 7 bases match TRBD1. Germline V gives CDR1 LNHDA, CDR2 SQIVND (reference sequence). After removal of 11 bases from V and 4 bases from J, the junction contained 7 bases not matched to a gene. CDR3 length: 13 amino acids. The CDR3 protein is CASTDRTTGELFF. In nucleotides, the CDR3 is TGTGCCTCTACGGACAGGACCACCGGGGAGCTGTTTTTT.

CDR3 sequence reads: CASSPWTGRRSNYGYTF. The CDR3 coding sequence is TGTGCCAGCAGCCCCTGGACAGGGAGGAGATCTAACTATGGCTACACCTTC. J is TRBJ1-2 and V is TRBV7-3; 8 bases agree with TRBD1. J gave up 0 bases and V 5 bases, and 11 bases lay outside the gene matches. The CDR3 consists of 17 residues. Germline V lookup: CDR1 SGHTA, CDR2 FQGTGA.

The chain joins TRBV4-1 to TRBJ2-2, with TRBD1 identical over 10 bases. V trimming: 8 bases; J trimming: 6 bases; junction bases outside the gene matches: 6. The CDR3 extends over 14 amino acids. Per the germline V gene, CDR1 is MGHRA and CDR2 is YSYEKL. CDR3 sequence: CASAGTGVPGELFF. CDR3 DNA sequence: TGCGCCAGCGCCGGGACAGGGGTACCCGGGGAGCTGTTTTTT.

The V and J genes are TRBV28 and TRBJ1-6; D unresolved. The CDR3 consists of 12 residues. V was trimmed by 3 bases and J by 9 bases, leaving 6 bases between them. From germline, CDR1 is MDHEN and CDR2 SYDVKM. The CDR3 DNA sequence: TGTGCCAGCAGTTTCCCCCGTTCACCCCTCCACTTT. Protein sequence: CASSFPRSPLHF.

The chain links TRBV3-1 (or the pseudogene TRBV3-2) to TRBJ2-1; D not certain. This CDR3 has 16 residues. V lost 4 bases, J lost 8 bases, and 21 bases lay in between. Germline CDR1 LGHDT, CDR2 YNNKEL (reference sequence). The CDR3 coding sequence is TGTGCCAGCAGCCCCTCTGGGAACCGAAGGTTTCATGAGCAGTTCTTC. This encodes CASSPSGNRRFHEQFF.

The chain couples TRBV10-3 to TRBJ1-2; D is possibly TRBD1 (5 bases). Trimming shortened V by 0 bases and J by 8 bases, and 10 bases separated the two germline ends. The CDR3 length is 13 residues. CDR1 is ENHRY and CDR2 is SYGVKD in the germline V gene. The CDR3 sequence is CAISESGVQGYTF. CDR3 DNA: TGTGCCATCAGTGAGTCAGGGGTACAGGGCTACACCTTC.

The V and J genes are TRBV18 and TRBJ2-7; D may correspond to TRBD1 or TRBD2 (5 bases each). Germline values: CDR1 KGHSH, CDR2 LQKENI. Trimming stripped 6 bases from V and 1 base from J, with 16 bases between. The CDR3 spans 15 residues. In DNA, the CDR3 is TGTGCCAGCTCCCCGGGGCTAGGGAATTCCTACGAGCAGTACTTC. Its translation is CASSPGLGNSYEQYF.

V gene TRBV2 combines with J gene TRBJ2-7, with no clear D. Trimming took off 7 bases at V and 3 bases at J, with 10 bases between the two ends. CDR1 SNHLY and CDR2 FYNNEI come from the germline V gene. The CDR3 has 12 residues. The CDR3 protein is CASTTAFYEQYF. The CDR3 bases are TGTGCCAGCACTACAGCATTCTACGAGCAGTACTTC.

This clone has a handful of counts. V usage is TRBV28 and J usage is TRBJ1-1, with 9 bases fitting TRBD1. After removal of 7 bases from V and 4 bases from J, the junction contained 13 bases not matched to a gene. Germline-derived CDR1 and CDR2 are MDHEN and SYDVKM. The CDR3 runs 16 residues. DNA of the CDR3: TGTGCCAGCACCCACGACAGGGGGATTCGAGGCACTGAAGCTTTCTTT. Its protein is CASTHDRGIRGTEAFF.

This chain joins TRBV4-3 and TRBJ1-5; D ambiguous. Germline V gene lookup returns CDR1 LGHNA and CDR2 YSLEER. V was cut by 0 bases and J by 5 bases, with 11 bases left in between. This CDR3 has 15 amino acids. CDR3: CASSQDRRSYQPQHF. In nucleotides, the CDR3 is TGCGCCAGCAGCCAAGATCGGCGCAGCTATCAGCCCCAGCATTTT.

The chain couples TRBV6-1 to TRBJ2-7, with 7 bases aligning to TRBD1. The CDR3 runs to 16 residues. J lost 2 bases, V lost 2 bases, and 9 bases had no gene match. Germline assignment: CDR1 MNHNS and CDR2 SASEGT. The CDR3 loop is CASSEPPDRFAYEQYF. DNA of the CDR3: TGTGCCAGCAGTGAACCCCCGGACAGGTTCGCCTACGAGCAGTACTTC.

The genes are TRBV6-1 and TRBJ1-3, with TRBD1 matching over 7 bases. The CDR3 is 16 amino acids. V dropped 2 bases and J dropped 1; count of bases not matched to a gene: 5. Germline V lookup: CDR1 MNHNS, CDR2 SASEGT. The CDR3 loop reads CASSETLTGSGNTIYF. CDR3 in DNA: TGTGCCAGCAGTGAAACTTTGACAGGGTCTGGAAACACCATATATTTT.